This passage covers 11 T cell receptor beta chains from one sample sequenced in a study of blood T cell repertoires in COVID-19. Method: immunoSEQ multiplex PCR; TCRdb's copy keeps in-frame clones and lacks some. The sample carries around 160,000 clones, 88% recorded once. Sequencing used PBMCs or T cells enriched from blood (not recorded which). Receptors were obtained from a woman aged 25 to 39 with acute COVID-19.

The chain combines TRBV19 with TRBJ1-2; D gene unclear. CDR3 size: 14 residues. CDR1 and CDR2 from the germline V gene are LNHDA and SQIVND (reference sequence). Between the trimmed V and J ends, which lost 6 bases and 3 bases, there was a span of 14 bases. CDR3 region: CASSQPGLYYGYTF. CDR3 DNA sequence: TGTGCCAGTAGCCAACCGGGTCTCTACTATGGCTACACCTTC.

J is TRBJ1-2 and V is TRBV19, with 8 bases aligning to TRBD1. The CDR3 covers 16 residues. V shed 5 bases and J 3 bases; nucleotides not matched to a gene: 11. CDR1 LNHDA and CDR2 SQIVND come from the germline V gene (reference sequence). CDR3 loop: CASSPSLTGVYYGYTF. CDR3 bases: TGTGCCAGTAGTCCTAGCCTGACAGGGGTTTACTATGGCTACACCTTC.

The chain is built from TRBV11-2 and TRBJ1-1, with 9 bases matching TRBD1. The V gene's germline CDR1 is SGHAT and CDR2 FQNNGV. This CDR3 contains 16 residues. V lost 2 bases to trimming and J lost 8 bases; unmatched junction nucleotides: 12. The CDR3 region is CASSLLPITGGAEAFF. The CDR3 nucleotides read TGTGCCAGCAGCTTATTGCCCATAACAGGGGGCGCCGAAGCTTTCTTT.

This clone appeared once. The rearrangement joins TRBV2 to TRBJ1-5; TRBD1 is a possible D gene (6 bases). This CDR3 is 14 amino acids long. Germline loops: CDR1 SNHLY, CDR2 FYNNEI. Trimming stripped 2 bases from V and 7 bases from J, with 12 bases between. The CDR3 DNA follows: TGTGCCAGCAGTGAAATGGGGGCCCGGCAGCCCCAGCATTTT. It yields the protein CASSEMGARQPQHF. Full variable domain (missing parts from reference TRBV2 and TRBJ1-5): EPEVTQTPSHQVTQMGQEVILRCVPISNHLYFYWYRQILGQKVEFLVSFYNNEISEKSEIFDDQFSVERPDGSNFTLKIRSTKLEDSAMYFCASSEMGARQPQHFGDGTRLSIL.

The J gene is TRBJ2-1, the V gene TRBV11-3, with TRBD1 matching over 9 bases. V dropped 5 bases and J dropped 7; count of bases not matched to a gene: 21. There are 19 residues in the CDR3. Germline loops: CDR1 SGHNT, CDR2 YENEEA. The CDR3 here is CASSPSASRVGTGKNEQFF. The DNA of the CDR3 is TGTGCCAGCAGCCCTTCAGCTTCTAGGGTCGGGACAGGGAAGAATGAGCAGTTCTTC.

The table lists this clone with a count of one. The chain carries TRBV6-5 and TRBJ2-7, with D maybe TRBD2 (5 bases). This CDR3 is 13 amino acids long. CDR1 and CDR2 (germline): MNHEY, SVGAGI. V lost 6 bases and J 2 bases, leaving 11 bases between the germline ends. CDR3 residues: CASSEGLTYEQYF. CDR3 in DNA: TGTGCCAGCAGCGAGGGTTTAACCTACGAGCAGTACTTC.

The CDR3 loop reads CASSVGGGQGTDTQYF. In DNA, the CDR3 is TGTGCCAGCAGCGTAGGAGGGGGACAGGGTACAGATACGCAGTATTTT. The chain has TRBV9 and TRBJ2-3; 9 bases line up with TRBD1. The germline V gene has CDR1 SGDLS and CDR2 YYNGEE. V lost 0 bases and J lost 3; bases outside the gene matches: 5. The CDR3 totals 16 residues.

This clone was counted a single time. This sequence joins TRBV6-2 or TRBV6-3 and TRBJ2-1; 8 nucleotides match TRBD2. V trimming: 6 bases; J trimming: 0 bases; junction bases outside the gene matches: 19. The germline V gene has CDR1 MNHEY and CDR2 SVGEGT. The CDR3 has 20 residues. CDR3 protein: CASSLLFIRSGVSSYNEQFF. CDR3 sequence (DNA): TGTGCCAGCAGCCTCCTCTTTATCCGTAGCGGGGTAAGCTCCTACAATGAGCAGTTCTTC.

This chain connects TRBV2 to TRBJ1-3; maybe TRBD1 (5 bases). V dropped 6 bases and J dropped 1 base, with 13 bases sitting between them. CDR1 is SNHLY and CDR2 is FYNNEI in the germline V gene. The CDR3 totals 15 residues. CDR3 in amino acids: CASRDAGRSGNTIYF. CDR3 nucleotide sequence: TGTGCCAGCAGGGACGCAGGGAGGTCTGGAAACACCATATATTTT.

In its sample, this clone was seen a few times. V usage is TRBV27 and J usage is TRBJ2-7; D is perhaps TRBD2 (6 bases). Trimming removed 3 bases from V and 7 bases from J, with 16 bases in between. The V gene's germline CDR1 is MNHEY and CDR2 SMNVEV (reference sequence). The CDR3 spans 14 residues. The CDR3 region is CASSLGGPLYEQYF. The CDR3 DNA reads as TGTGCCAGCAGTTTGGGAGGCCCCCTATATGAGCAGTACTTC.

The J gene is TRBJ2-3, the V gene TRBV24-1, with 9 bases fitting TRBD1. J lost 8 bases, V lost 4 bases, and 12 bases had no gene match. CDR3 length: 16 residues. CDR1 is KGHDR, CDR2 SFDVKD, per germline. This CDR3 is CATSDRGTGPAGTQYF. In nucleotides, the CDR3 is TGTGCCACCAGTGACAGGGGGACAGGGCCCGCGGGTACGCAGTATTTT.